A single TCR beta chain is shown here with its context. As yet, its antigen is unknown. This entry belongs to a study of T-cell memory formation after mild COVID-19. Study-wide results and caveats: Clonal second-wave expansions that peaked on day 37 had unconfirmed SARS-CoV-2 specificity.

It was 5'RACE with constant-segment primers that produced the TCR alpha and TCR beta cDNA libraries, which carried sample barcodes and UMIs. TCRdb reprocessed the 5' RACE reads via MiXCR and lists one record per CDR3 protein. The table shows 450,000 to 650,000 distinct CDR3 sequences, with about 20% occurring only once. Trimming pared 7 bases from V and 9 bases from J, leaving 12 bases between. Germline loops: CDR1 SGHTA, CDR2 FQGNSA. The length of the CDR3 is 11 residues. This sequence joins TRBV7-2 and TRBJ1-1; D is unclear. This receptor was taken from an adult woman who had mild COVID-19 (a few samples of this study predate the infection). Cell type and time point are not known. The sequencing sample was made of PBMCs or a T cell subset sorted from them (not recorded which). The CDR3 loop is CASTSTLQAFF. CDR3 DNA: TGTGCCAGCACCTCGACCCTTCAAGCTTTCTTT.